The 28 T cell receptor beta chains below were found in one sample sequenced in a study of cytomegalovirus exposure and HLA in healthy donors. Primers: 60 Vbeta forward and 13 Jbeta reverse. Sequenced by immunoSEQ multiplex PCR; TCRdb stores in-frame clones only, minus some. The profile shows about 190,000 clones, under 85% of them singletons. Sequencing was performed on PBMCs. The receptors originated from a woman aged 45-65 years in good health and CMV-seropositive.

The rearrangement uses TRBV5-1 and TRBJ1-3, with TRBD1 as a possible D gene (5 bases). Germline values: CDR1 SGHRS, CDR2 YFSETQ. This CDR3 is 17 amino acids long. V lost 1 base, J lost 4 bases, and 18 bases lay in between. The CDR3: CASSLYGQRSFGNTIYF. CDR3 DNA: TGCGCCAGCAGCTTGTACGGACAAAGAAGTTTCGGAAACACCATATATTTT.

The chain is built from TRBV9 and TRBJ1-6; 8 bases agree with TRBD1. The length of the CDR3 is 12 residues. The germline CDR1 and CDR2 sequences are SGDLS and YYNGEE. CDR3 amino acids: CATGQASSPLHF. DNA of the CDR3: TGTGCGACGGGACAGGCATCTTCACCCCTCCACTTT.

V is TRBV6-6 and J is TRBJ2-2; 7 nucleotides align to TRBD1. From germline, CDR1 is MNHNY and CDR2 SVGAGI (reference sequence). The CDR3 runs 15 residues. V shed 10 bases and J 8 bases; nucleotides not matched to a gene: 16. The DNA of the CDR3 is TGTGCCATTCTAGGGGCAGGGGGAAGTAGGGGGGAGCTGTTTTTT. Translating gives CAILGAGGSRGELFF.

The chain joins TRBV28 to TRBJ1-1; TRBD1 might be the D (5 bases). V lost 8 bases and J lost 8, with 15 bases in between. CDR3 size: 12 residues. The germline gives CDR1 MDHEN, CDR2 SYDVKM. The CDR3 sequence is CASSTAPIEAFF. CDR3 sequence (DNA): TGTGCCAGCTCGACAGCGCCCATCGAAGCTTTCTTT.

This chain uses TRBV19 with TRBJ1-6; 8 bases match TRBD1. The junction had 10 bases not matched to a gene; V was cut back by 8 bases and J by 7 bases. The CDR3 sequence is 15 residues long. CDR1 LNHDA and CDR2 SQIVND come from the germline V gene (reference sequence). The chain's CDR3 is CASRPDRDPNSPLHF. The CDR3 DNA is TGTGCCAGTCGGCCGGACAGGGACCCGAATTCACCCCTCCACTTT.

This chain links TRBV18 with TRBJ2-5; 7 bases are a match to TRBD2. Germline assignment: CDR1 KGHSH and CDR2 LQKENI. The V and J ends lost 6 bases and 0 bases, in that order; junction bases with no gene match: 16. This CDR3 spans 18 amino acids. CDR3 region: CASSPSTAGTLYQETQYF. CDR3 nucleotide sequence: TGTGCCAGCTCCCCTTCGACAGCGGGGACCCTGTACCAAGAGACCCAGTACTTC.

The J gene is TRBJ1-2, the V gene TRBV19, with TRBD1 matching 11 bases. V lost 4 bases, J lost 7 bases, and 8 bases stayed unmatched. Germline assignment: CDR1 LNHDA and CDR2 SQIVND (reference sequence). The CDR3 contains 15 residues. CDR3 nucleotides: TGTGCCAGTAGTACCCACGGACAGGGGGCGGGTGGCTACACCTTC. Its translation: CASSTHGQGAGGYTF.

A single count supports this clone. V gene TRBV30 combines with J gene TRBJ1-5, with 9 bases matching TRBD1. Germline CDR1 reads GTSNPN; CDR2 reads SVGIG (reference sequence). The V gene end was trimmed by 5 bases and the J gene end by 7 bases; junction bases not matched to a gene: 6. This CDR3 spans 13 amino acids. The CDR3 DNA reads TGTGCCTGGGCCAATACAGGGGGCCAGCCCCAGCATTTT. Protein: CAWANTGGQPQHF.

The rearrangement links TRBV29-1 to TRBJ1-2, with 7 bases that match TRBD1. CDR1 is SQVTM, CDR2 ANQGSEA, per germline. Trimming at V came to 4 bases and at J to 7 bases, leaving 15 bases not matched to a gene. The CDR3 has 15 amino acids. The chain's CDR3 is CSVGEGGVGFVGYTF. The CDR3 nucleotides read TGCAGCGTTGGTGAAGGGGGCGTGGGGTTCGTTGGCTACACCTTC.

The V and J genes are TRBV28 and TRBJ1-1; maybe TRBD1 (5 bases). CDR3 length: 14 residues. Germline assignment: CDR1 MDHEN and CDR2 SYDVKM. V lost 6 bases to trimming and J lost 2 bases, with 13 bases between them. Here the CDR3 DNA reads TGTGCCAGCAGCCCTTGGGGCCGCAACACTGAAGCTTTCTTT. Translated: CASSPWGRNTEAFF.

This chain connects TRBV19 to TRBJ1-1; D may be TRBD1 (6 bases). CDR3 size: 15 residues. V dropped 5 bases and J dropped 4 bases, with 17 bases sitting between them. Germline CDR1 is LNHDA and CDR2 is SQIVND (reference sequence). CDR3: CASSADRRLATEAFF. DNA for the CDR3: TGTGCCAGTAGTGCCGACAGGAGGCTGGCCACTGAAGCTTTCTTT. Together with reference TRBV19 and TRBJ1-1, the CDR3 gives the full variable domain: DGGITQSPKYLFRKEGQNVTLSCEQNLNHDAMYWYRQDPGQGLRLIYYSQIVNDFQKGDIAEGYSVSREKKESFPLTVTSAQKNPTAFYLCASSADRRLATEAFFGQGTRLTVV.

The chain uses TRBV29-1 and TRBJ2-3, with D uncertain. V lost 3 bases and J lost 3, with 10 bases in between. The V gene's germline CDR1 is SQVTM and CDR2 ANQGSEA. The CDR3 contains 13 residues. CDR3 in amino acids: CSVEPGTTDTQYF. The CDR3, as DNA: TGCAGCGTTGAGCCGGGTACGACAGATACGCAGTATTTT.

CDR3 amino acids: CASREPGNYGYTF. The CDR3 coding sequence is TGTGCCAGCAGGGAACCAGGGAACTATGGCTACACCTTC. The rearrangement uses TRBV28 and TRBJ1-2, with TRBD1 as a possible D gene (5 bases). V was clipped by 6 bases and J by 2 bases, with 10 bases between them. The CDR3 runs 13 residues. The germline CDR1 and CDR2 sequences are MDHEN and SYDVKM.

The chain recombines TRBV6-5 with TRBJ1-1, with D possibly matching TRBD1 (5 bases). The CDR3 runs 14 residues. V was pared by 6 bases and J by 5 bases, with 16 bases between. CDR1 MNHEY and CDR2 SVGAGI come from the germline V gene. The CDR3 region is CASSRRQGMTEAFF. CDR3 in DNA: TGTGCCAGCAGCCGCCGCCAGGGAATGACTGAAGCTTTCTTT.

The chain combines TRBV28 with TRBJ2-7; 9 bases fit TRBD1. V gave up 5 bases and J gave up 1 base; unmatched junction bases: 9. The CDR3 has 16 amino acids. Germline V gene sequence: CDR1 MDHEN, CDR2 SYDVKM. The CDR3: CASSPGQGVDSYEQYF. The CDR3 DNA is TGTGCCAGCAGTCCGGGACAGGGAGTCGATTCCTACGAGCAGTACTTC.

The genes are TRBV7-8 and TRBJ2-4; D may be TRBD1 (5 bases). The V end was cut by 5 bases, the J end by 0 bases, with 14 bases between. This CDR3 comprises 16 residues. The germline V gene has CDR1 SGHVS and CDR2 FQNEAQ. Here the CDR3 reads CASSPEAGIAKNIQYF. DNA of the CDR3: TGTGCCAGCAGCCCCGAGGCAGGGATAGCCAAAAACATTCAGTACTTC.

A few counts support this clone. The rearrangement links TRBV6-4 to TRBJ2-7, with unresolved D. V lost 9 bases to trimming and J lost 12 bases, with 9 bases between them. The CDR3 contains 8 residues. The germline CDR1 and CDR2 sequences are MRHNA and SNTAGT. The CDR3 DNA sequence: TGTGCCAGTAACCTGGCGTACTTC. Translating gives CASNLAYF.

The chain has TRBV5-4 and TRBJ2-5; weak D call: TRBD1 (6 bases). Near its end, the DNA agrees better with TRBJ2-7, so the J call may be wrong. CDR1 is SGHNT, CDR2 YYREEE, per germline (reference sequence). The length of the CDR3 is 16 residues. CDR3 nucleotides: TGTGCCAGCAGCAGAAAACAGGGTGCCCAGATCTACGAGCAGTACTTC. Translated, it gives CASSRKQGAQIYEQYF.

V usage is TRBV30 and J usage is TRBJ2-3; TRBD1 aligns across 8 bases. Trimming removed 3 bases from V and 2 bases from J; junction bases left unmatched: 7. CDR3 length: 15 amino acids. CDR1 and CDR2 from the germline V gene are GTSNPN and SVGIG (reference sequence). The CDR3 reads CAWSSRDRSTDTQYF. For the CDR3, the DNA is TGTGCCTGGAGCTCCCGGGACAGGTCCACAGATACGCAGTATTTT.

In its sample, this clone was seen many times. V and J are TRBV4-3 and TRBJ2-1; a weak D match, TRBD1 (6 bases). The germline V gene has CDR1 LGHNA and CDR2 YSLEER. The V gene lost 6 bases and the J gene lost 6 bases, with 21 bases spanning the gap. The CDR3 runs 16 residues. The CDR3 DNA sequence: TGCGCCAGCAGTCGACTCAGAGGGGGTTCCCTCAATGAGCAGTTCTTC. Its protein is CASSRLRGGSLNEQFF.

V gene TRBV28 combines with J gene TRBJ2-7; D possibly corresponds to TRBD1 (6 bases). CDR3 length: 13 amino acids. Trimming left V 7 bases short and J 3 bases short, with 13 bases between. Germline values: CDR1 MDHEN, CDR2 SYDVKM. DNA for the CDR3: TGTGCCAGCAAACCGGGACACCTCTACGAGCAGTACTTC. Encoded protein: CASKPGHLYEQYF.

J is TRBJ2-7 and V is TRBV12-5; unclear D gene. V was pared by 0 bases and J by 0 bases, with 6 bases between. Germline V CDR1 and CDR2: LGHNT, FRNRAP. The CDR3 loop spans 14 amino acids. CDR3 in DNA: TGTGCTAGTGGTTTGGTACTCCGCTCCTACGAGCAGTACTTC. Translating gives CASGLVLRSYEQYF.

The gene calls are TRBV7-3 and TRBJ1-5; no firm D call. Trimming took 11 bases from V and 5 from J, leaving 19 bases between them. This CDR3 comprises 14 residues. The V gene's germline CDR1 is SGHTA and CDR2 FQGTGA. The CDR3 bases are TGTGCCGATACAGACGGGGTCGATGATCAGCCCCAGCATTTT. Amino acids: CADTDGVDDQPQHF.

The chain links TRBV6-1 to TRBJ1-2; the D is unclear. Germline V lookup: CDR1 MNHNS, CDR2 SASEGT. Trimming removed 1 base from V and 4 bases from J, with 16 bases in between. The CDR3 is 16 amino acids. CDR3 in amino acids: CASSEGAHYTGYGYTF. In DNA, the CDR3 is TGTGCCAGCAGTGAAGGAGCCCACTACACTGGCTATGGCTACACCTTC.

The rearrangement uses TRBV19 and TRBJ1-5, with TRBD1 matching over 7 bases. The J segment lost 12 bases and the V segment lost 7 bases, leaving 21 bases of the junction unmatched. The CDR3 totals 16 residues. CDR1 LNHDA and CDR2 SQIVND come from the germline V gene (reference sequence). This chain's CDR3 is CASTQRGQSSIQVQHF. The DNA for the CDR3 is TGTGCCAGTACCCAAAGGGGGCAGAGCTCTATCCAGGTCCAGCATTTT.

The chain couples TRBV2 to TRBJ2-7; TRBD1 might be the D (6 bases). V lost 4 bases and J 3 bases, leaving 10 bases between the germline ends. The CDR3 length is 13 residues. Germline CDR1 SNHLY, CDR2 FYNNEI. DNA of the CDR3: TGTGCCAGCAGTGTTCAGGGGAACTACGAGCAGTACTTC. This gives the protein CASSVQGNYEQYF.

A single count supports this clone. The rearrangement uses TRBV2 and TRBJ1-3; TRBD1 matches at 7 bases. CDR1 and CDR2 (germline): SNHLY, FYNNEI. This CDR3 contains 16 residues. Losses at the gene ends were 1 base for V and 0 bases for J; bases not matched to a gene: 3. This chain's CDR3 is CASSEGRDSSGNTIYF. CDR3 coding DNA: TGTGCCAGCAGTGAAGGCCGGGACAGCTCTGGAAACACCATATATTTT.

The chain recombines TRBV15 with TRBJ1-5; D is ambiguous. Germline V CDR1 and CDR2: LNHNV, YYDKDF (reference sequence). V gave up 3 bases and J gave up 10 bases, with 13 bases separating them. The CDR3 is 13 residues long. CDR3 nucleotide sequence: TGTGCCACCAGCAGCCTCCCTGGCGGACCCCAGCATTTT. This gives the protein CATSSLPGGPQHF.